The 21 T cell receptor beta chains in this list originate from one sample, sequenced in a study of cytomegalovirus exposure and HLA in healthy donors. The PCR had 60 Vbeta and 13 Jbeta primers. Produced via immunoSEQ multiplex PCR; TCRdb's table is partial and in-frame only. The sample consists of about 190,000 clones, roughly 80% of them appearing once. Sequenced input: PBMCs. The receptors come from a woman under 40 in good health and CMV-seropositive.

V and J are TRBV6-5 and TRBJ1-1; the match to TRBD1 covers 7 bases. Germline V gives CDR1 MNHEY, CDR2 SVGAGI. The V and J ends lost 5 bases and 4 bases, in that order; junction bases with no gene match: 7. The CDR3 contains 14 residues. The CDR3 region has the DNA TGTGCCAGCAGTCCGACAGGGCTGGGCACTGAAGCTTTCTTT. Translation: CASSPTGLGTEAFF.

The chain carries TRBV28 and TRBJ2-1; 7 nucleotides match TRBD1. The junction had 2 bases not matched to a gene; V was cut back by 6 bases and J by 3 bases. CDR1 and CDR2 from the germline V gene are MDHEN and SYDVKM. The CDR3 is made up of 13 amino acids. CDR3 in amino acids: CASRGDSYNEQFF. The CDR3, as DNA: TGTGCCAGCAGGGGGGACAGCTACAATGAGCAGTTCTTC.

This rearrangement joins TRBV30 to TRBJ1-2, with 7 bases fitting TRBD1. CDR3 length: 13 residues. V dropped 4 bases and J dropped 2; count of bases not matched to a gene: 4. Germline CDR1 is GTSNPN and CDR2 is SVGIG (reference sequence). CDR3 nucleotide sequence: TGTGCCTGGAATGCGGGACAGAACTATGGCTACACCTTC. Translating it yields CAWNAGQNYGYTF.

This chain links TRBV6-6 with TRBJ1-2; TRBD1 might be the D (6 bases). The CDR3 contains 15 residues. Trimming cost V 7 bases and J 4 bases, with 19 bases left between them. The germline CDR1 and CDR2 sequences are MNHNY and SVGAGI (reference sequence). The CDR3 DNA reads TGTGCCAGCACCTACGCGACAGGACCTTCCTATGGCTACACCTTC. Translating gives CASTYATGPSYGYTF.

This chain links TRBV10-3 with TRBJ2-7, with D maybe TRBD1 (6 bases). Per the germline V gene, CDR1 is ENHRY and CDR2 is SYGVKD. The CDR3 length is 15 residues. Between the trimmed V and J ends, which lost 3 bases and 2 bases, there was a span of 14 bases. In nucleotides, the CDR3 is TGTGCCATCAGTGATACCCCAGGGGCTGCCTACGAGCAGTACTTC. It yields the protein CAISDTPGAAYEQYF.

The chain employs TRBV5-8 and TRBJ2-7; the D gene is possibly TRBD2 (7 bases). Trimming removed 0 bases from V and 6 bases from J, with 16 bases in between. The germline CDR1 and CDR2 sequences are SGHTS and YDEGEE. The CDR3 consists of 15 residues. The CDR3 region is CASSLVGGRAREQYF. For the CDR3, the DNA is TGTGCCAGCAGCTTGGTAGGGGGGAGGGCCCGCGAGCAGTACTTC.

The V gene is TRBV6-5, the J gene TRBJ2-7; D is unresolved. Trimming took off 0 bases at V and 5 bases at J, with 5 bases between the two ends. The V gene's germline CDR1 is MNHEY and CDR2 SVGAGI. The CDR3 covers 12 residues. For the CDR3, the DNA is TGTGCCAGCAGTTACTCGGGCCACGAGCAGTACTTC. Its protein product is CASSYSGHEQYF.

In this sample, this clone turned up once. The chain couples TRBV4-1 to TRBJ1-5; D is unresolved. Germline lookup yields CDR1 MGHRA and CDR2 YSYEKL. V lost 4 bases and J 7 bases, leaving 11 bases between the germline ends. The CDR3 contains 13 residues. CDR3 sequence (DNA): TGCGCCAGCAGCCTGACCAGGCCGCAGCCCCAGCATTTT. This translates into CASSLTRPQPQHF.

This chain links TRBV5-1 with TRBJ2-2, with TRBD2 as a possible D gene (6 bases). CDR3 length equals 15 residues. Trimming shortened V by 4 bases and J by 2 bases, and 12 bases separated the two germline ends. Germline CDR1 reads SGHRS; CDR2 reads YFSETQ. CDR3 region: CASSPVGGNTGELFF. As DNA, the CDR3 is TGCGCCAGCAGCCCTGTCGGGGGTAACACCGGGGAGCTGTTTTTT.

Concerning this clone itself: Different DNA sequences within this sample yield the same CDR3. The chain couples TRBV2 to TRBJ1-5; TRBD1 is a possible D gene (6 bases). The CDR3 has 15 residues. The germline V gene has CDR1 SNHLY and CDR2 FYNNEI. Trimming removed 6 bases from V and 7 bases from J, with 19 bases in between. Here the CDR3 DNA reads TGTGCCAGCAGGTCAGGGGCCTCGGGTGGCCAGCCCCAGCATTTT. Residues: CASRSGASGGQPQHF.

Here the CDR3 DNA reads TGTGCCAGCAGGGGTAGGGGGCGGGACACTGAAGCTTTCTTT. Amino acids: CASRGRGRDTEAFF. The chain uses TRBV28 and TRBJ1-1, with 7 bases identical to TRBD1. CDR1 and CDR2 (germline): MDHEN, SYDVKM. The CDR3 consists of 14 residues. The V gene end was trimmed by 6 bases and the J gene end by 3 bases; junction bases not matched to a gene: 7.

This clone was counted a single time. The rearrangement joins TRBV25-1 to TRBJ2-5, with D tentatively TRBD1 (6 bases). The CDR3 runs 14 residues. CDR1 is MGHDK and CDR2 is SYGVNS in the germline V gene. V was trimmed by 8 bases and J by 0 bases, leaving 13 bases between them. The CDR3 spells CASGIGQYQETQYF. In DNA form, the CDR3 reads TGTGCCAGCGGGATAGGACAGTACCAAGAGACCCAGTACTTC.

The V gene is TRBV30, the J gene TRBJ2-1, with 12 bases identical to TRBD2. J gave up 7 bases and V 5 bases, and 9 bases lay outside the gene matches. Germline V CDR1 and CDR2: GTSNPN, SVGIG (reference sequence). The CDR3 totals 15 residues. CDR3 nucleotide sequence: TGTGCCTGGCTCTCTAGCGGGGGGGCGGGAAATGAGCAGTTCTTC. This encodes CAWLSSGGAGNEQFF.

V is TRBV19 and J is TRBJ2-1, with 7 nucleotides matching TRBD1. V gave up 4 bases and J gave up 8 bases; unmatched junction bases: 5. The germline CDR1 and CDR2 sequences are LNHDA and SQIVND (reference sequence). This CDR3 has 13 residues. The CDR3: CASSSRDRDEQFF. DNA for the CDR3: TGTGCCAGTAGTAGTCGAGACAGGGATGAGCAGTTCTTC.

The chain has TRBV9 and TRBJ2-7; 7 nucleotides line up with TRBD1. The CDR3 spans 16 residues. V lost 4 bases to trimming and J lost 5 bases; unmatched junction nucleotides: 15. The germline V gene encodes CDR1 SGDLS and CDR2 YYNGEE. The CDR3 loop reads CASSRVPQGSPHEQYF. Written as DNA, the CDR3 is TGTGCCAGCAGCCGGGTTCCACAGGGGTCCCCCCACGAGCAGTACTTC.

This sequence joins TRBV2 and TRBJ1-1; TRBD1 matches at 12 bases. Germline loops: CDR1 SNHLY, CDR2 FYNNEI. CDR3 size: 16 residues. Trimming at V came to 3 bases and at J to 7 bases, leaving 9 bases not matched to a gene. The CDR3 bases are TGTGCCAGCAGTGACCCCGGGACAGGGGGCGTCGGTGAAGCTTTCTTT. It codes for CASSDPGTGGVGEAFF.

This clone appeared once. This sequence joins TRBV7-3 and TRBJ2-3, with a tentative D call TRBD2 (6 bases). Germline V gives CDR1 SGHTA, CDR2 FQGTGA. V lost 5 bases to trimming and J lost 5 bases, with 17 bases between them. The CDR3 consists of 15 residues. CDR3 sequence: CASSALAPQGDTQYF. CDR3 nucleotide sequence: TGTGCCAGCAGCGCTCTAGCGCCGCAGGGAGATACGCAGTATTTT.

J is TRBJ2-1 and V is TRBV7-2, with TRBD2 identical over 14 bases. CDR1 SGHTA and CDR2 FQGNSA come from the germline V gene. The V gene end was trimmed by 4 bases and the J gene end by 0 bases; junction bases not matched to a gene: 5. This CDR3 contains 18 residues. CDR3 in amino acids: CASSSRTSGRSSYNEQFF. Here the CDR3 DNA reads TGTGCCAGCAGCTCACGGACTAGCGGGAGGAGCTCCTACAATGAGCAGTTCTTC.

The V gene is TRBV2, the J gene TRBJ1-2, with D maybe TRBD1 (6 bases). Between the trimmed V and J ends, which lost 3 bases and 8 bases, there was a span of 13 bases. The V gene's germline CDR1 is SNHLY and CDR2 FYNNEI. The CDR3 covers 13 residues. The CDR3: CASSDHRVSGYTF. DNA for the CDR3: TGTGCCAGCAGTGACCACAGGGTCTCCGGCTACACCTTC. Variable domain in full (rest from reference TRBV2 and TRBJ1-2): EPEVTQTPSHQVTQMGQEVILRCVPISNHLYFYWYRQILGQKVEFLVSFYNNEISEKSEIFDDQFSVERPDGSNFTLKIRSTKLEDSAMYFCASSDHRVSGYTFGSGTRLTVV.

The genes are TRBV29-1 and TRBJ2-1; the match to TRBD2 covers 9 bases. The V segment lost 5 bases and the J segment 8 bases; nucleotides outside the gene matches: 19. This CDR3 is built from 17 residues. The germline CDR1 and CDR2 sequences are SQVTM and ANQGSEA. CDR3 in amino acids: CSVPTVGLMTSGDEQFF. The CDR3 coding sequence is TGCAGCGTTCCAACCGTCGGGTTGATGACTAGCGGTGATGAGCAGTTCTTC.

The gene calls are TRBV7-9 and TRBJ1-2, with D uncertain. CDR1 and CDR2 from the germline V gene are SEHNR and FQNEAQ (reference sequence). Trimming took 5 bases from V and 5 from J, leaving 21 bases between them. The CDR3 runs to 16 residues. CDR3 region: CASSRDALAAAYGYTF. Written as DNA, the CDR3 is TGTGCCAGCAGCCGGGATGCCCTGGCGGCCGCTTATGGCTACACCTTC.